The 6 T cell receptor beta chains below were found in one sample sequenced in a study of blood T cell repertoires in COVID-19. Produced via immunoSEQ multiplex PCR; TCRdb's table is partial and in-frame only. The data show around 130,000 clones, around four fifths seen once. The sequenced material came from peripheral blood. Receptor source: a human donor in a cohort sampled during active COVID-19.

The J gene is TRBJ2-7, the V gene TRBV2; D is ambiguous. V lost 5 bases and J lost 0, with 5 bases in between. Per germline, CDR1 SNHLY and CDR2 FYNNEI. CDR3 length equals 12 residues. This CDR3 is CASSPSSYEQYF. CDR3 DNA: TGTGCCAGCAGTCCGAGCTCCTACGAGCAGTACTTC.

The V and J genes are TRBV28 and TRBJ2-3; TRBD2 agrees at 7 bases. Per the germline V gene, CDR1 is MDHEN and CDR2 is SYDVKM. The V segment lost 3 bases and the J segment 4 bases; nucleotides outside the gene matches: 4. The CDR3 sequence is 14 residues long. The CDR3 sequence: CASSLGGASDTQYF. In nucleotides, the CDR3 is TGTGCCAGCAGTTTGGGAGGGGCCTCAGATACGCAGTATTTT.

Only one count was recorded for this clone. V and J are TRBV12-3 or TRBV12-4 and TRBJ1-2; maybe TRBD1 (5 bases). V lost 7 bases and J 4 bases, leaving 13 bases between the germline ends. The CDR3 length is 13 residues. In nucleotides, the CDR3 is TGTGCCAGCACTGGGCAGGGAAGCTATGGCTACACCTTC. It translates to CASTGQGSYGYTF.

This clone occurred many times. V and J are TRBV5-6 and TRBJ2-6; 8 bases are shared with TRBD1. The CDR3 runs 18 residues. The V segment lost 4 bases and the J segment 0 bases; nucleotides outside the gene matches: 9. Germline CDR1 and CDR2: SGHDT and YYEEEE. The CDR3 DNA sequence: TGTGCCAGCAGCCGTAGACAGGGGATAGGCTCTGGGGCCAACGTCCTGACTTTC. Translation gives CASSRRQGIGSGANVLTF.

The V call is TRBV23-1, the J call TRBJ2-7, with TRBD1 identical over 9 bases. TRBV23-1 is an open reading frame whose function is uncertain. The V segment lost 5 bases and the J segment 1 base; nucleotides outside the gene matches: 3. The CDR3 totals 14 residues. This CDR3 is CASSSGQGSYEQYF. DNA for the CDR3: TGCGCCAGCAGTTCGGGACAGGGTTCCTACGAGCAGTACTTC.

This chain connects TRBV7-6 to TRBJ2-7; the match to TRBD2 covers 9 bases. The CDR3 has 14 amino acids. Unmatched junction bases numbered 7, after V lost 4 bases and J lost 6 bases. Looked up from germline, CDR1 is SGHVS and CDR2 is FNYEAQ. This chain's CDR3 is CASSSSGVGAEQYF. In nucleotides, the CDR3 is TGTGCCAGCAGCTCTAGCGGGGTCGGGGCCGAGCAGTACTTC.